Presented here are 19 T cell receptor beta chains from one specimen sequenced in a study of T cell clones after liver transplantation. Their specific antigens are unknown. Only in-frame clones appear in the TCRdb table, and some are missing; sequencing was by immunoSEQ multiplex PCR. Found here are 4,000 to 5,000 clones, roughly two fifths of them singletons; the top ten hold about 13%. TCRbeta sequences of proliferating CFSE-low MLR cells were labeled alloreactive. The specimen sequenced was CD4+ T cells from cultured PBMCs. Receptor source: a human patient who received a liver transplant. Some T cells may be graft donor cells.

The chain employs TRBV28 and TRBJ1-4; a weak D match, TRBD1 (5 bases). Germline V gives CDR1 MDHEN, CDR2 SYDVKM. CDR3 length equals 14 residues. The V end lost 10 bases, the J end lost 5 bases, and 17 bases lay between the germline ends. CDR3 residues: CATQSWGSNEKLFF. CDR3 sequence (DNA): TGTGCCACCCAATCTTGGGGCAGCAATGAAAAACTGTTTTTT.

This clone is classed as medium-sized. The chain couples TRBV7-3 to TRBJ2-7, with 10 bases fitting TRBD2. The germline V gene encodes CDR1 SGHTA and CDR2 FQGTGA. V lost 3 bases, J lost 2 bases, and 7 bases stayed unmatched. The CDR3 covers 16 residues. In DNA form, the CDR3 reads TGTGCCAGCAGCTTCGCCGGGACTAGCGTCCCCTACGAGCAGTACTTC. This translates into CASSFAGTSVPYEQYF.

This clone came up once. The chain carries TRBV5-4 and TRBJ2-4; 7 bases line up with TRBD1. J was trimmed by 11 bases and V by 4 bases; bases with no gene match: 9. CDR1 and CDR2 from the germline V gene are SGHNT and YYREEE (reference sequence). The CDR3 consists of 13 residues. The CDR3 DNA is TGTGCCAGCAGCCAATACCCTGGGACAGTTCAGTACTTC. Translating it yields CASSQYPGTVQYF.

The V gene is TRBV21-1, the J gene TRBJ2-4; the D call of TRBD1 is as the table states it, not checked on the DNA. TRBV21-1 is deemed a pseudogene. The CDR3 covers 22 residues. The CDR3 bases are TGTGCCAGCAGCAATGGGACAGGGCCAGGGGCTAACCCCTCGGGTACCAAAAACATTCAGTACTTC. This sequence encodes CASSNGTGPGANPSGTKNIQYF.

This chain joins TRBV6-6 and TRBJ2-7; 11 bases are shared with TRBD1. Germline-derived CDR1 and CDR2 are MNHNY and SVGAGI (reference sequence). The V segment lost 4 bases and the J segment 5 bases; nucleotides outside the gene matches: 7. The CDR3 runs to 15 residues. CDR3 coding DNA: TGTGCCAGCAGTTCAACATGGACAGGGGGCAACGAGCAGTACTTC. This gives the protein CASSSTWTGGNEQYF.

The J gene is TRBJ2-7, the V gene TRBV4-2; maybe TRBD1 (5 bases). The CDR3 is 14 residues long. Germline V lookup: CDR1 LGHNA, CDR2 YNFKEQ. V lost 5 bases to trimming and J lost 3 bases, with 14 bases between them. The CDR3 sequence is CASSLATGNYEQYF. The CDR3 coding sequence is TGTGCCAGCAGCTTGGCAACAGGAAACTACGAGCAGTACTTC.

This clone appeared a few times. The V and J genes are TRBV2 and TRBJ2-3; D ambiguous. CDR1 is SNHLY and CDR2 is FYNNEI in the germline V gene. The CDR3 is 14 amino acids. V was cut by 6 bases and J by 1 base, with 11 bases left in between. DNA for the CDR3: TGTGCCAGCAGCTACTCCTGGGGCACAGATACGCAGTATTTT. Amino acids: CASSYSWGTDTQYF. Supplemented by reference TRBV2 and TRBJ2-3, the full variable domain reads EPEVTQTPSHQVTQMGQEVILRCVPISNHLYFYWYRQILGQKVEFLVSFYNNEISEKSEIFDDQFSVERPDGSNFTLKIRSTKLEDSAMYFCASSYSWGTDTQYFGPGTRLTVL.

This clone has more than one count but fewer than ten. This chain connects TRBV2 to TRBJ2-3; maybe TRBD2 (6 bases). The CDR3 consists of 12 residues. Trimming stripped 7 bases from V and 5 bases from J, with 10 bases between. Per germline, CDR1 SNHLY and CDR2 FYNNEI. As DNA, the CDR3 is TGTGCCAGCAAATGGGAGGTAGATACGCAGTATTTT. Translating gives CASKWEVDTQYF. Complete variable domain (other parts from reference TRBV2 and TRBJ2-3): EPEVTQTPSHQVTQMGQEVILRCVPISNHLYFYWYRQILGQKVEFLVSFYNNEISEKSEIFDDQFSVERPDGSNFTLKIRSTKLEDSAMYFCASKWEVDTQYFGPGTRLTVL.

This clone showed up just once. The rearrangement uses TRBV29-1 and TRBJ2-3; 9 bases align to TRBD1. The CDR3 loop spans 15 amino acids. J gave up 0 bases and V 4 bases, and 5 bases lay outside the gene matches. Germline V CDR1 and CDR2: SQVTM, ANQGSEA. In nucleotides, the CDR3 is TGCAGCGTTGCCCTGGGACAGGGAAGCACAGATACGCAGTATTTT. Translation: CSVALGQGSTDTQYF.

The CDR3 coding sequence is TGTGCCAGCAGCTTAGCGCTGGGAGGAACTAATGAAAAACTGTTTTTT. This sequence encodes CASSLALGGTNEKLFF. This rearrangement joins TRBV7-3 to TRBJ1-4, with D uncertain. This CDR3 is built from 16 residues. The germline V gene has CDR1 SGHTA and CDR2 FQGTGA. V was cut by 2 bases and J by 1 base, with 11 bases left in between. The entire variable domain, with the rest obtained from reference TRBV7-3 and TRBJ1-4, is as follows: GAGVSQTPSNKVTEKGKYVELRCDPISGHTALYWYRQSLGQGPEFLIYFQGTGAADDSGLPNDRFFAVRPEGSVSTLKIQRTERGDSAVYLCASSLALGGTNEKLFFGSGTQLSVL.

The chain uses TRBV7-2 and TRBJ2-6; D remains ambiguous. V lost 5 bases and J lost 5, with 25 bases in between. This CDR3 region has 19 residues. Per the germline V gene, CDR1 is SGHTA and CDR2 is FQGNSA. Here the CDR3 reads CASSTAARDDKGRANVLTF. The CDR3 DNA reads TGTGCCAGCAGCACCGCCGCCAGAGACGACAAAGGTCGGGCCAACGTCCTGACTTTC.

This clone rates as medium-sized (0.01 to 0.1%). This chain uses TRBV30 with TRBJ2-3; weak D call: TRBD1 (6 bases). This CDR3 region has 14 residues. The V end was cut by 5 bases, the J end by 5 bases, with 17 bases between. From germline, CDR1 is GTSNPN and CDR2 SVGIG (reference sequence). The CDR3 DNA sequence: TGTGCCTGGGGCTTAGGGGGTGGTGAAGATACGCAGTATTTT. Translated: CAWGLGGGEDTQYF.

J is TRBJ2-6 and V is TRBV18; D gene unclear. The CDR3 loop spans 13 amino acids. Germline V gene lookup returns CDR1 KGHSH and CDR2 LQKENI. Trimming took off 4 bases at V and 1 base at J, with 2 bases between the two ends. CDR3 DNA: TGTGCCAGCTCACTTTCTGGGGCCAACGTCCTGACTTTC. It yields the protein CASSLSGANVLTF.

V usage is TRBV5-6 and J usage is TRBJ2-4; 7 nucleotides match TRBD2. V was clipped by 1 base and J by 7 bases; unmatched bases: 11. The CDR3 spans 16 residues. Germline V gene data show CDR1 as SGHDT and CDR2 as YYEEEE. CDR3 residues: CASSLYWEGLLNIQYF. The CDR3 DNA sequence: TGTGCCAGCAGCTTGTATTGGGAGGGATTGCTGAACATTCAGTACTTC.

The V gene is TRBV28, the J gene TRBJ2-7, with D possibly matching TRBD2 (6 bases). Germline-derived CDR1 and CDR2 are MDHEN and SYDVKM. Trimming stripped 1 base from V and 0 bases from J, with 16 bases between. The CDR3 is 17 residues long. CDR3 protein: CASSLFRRGGSSYEQYF. CDR3 in DNA: TGTGCCAGCAGTTTATTTCGGAGGGGAGGAAGCTCCTACGAGCAGTACTTC.

The genes are TRBV7-2 and TRBJ2-1; TRBD2 aligns across 14 bases. CDR1 is SGHTA and CDR2 is FQGNSA in the germline V gene. There are 15 residues in the CDR3. V dropped 3 bases and J dropped 6; count of bases not matched to a gene: 1. Written as DNA, the CDR3 is TGTGCCAGCAGCTTGACTAGCGGGAGGGGCAATGAGCAGTTCTTC. Translated: CASSLTSGRGNEQFF.

In its sample, this clone is medium-sized (0.01 to 0.1%). The chain has TRBV19 and TRBJ2-7; D is unresolved. The CDR3 loop spans 13 amino acids. V was cut by 2 bases and J by 6 bases, with 11 bases left in between. The germline CDR1 and CDR2 sequences are LNHDA and SQIVND (reference sequence). The CDR3 DNA reads TGTGCCAGTAGTATATCCCTAAAGGGCGAGCAGTACTTC. It specifies CASSISLKGEQYF.

The table lists this clone with a few counts. The chain uses TRBV27 and TRBJ1-4; the D is unclear. The ends were cut back, 5 bases at V and 10 bases at J, with 14 bases in the middle. The CDR3 runs 13 residues. Germline V gene sequence: CDR1 MNHEY, CDR2 SMNVEV (reference sequence). The CDR3 nucleotides are TGTGCCAGCAGTGACAACACGGGGTTAAAACTGTTTTTT. Translating gives CASSDNTGLKLFF. The full variable domain, rest sourced from reference TRBV27 and TRBJ1-4, is EAQVTQNPRYLITVTGKKLTVTCSQNMNHEYMSWYRQDPGLGLRQIYYSMNVEVTDKGDVPEGYKVSRKEKRNFPLILESPSPNQTSLYFCASSDNTGLKLFFGSGTQLSVL.

This clone is medium-sized. The rearrangement joins TRBV5-1 to TRBJ2-5; possibly TRBD1 or TRBD2 for D (5 bases each). Trimming cost V 5 bases and J 5 bases, with 16 bases left between them. The CDR3 loop spans 14 amino acids. Looked up from germline, CDR1 is SGHRS and CDR2 is YFSETQ. The CDR3 nucleotides are TGCGCCAGCAGTTTACTAGTTGGGGCGGAGACCCAGTACTTC. It encodes CASSLLVGAETQYF.